One and the same sample provided the 26 T cell receptor beta chains below, sequenced in a study of cytomegalovirus exposure and HLA in healthy donors. It was with 60 Vbeta and 13 Jbeta primers that the PCR ran. Using immunoSEQ multiplex PCR, the repertoire was profiled, and TCRdb retains in-frame clones only, with some absent. The sample includes approximately 110,000 clones, 65% to 85% of them seen just once. Material: PBMCs. These receptor sequences come from a male donor in good health and CMV-seronegative.

The chain is built from TRBV7-9 and TRBJ1-3; D is possibly TRBD1 (6 bases). V lost 0 bases and J 2 bases, leaving 8 bases between the germline ends. Per germline, CDR1 SEHNR and CDR2 FQNEAQ (reference sequence). The CDR3 consists of 15 residues. CDR3 DNA sequence: TGTGCCAGCAGCTTAGCTGAGGGGGCTGGAAACACCATATATTTT. As protein: CASSLAEGAGNTIYF.

The rearrangement joins TRBV27 to TRBJ2-7; D is perhaps TRBD2 (7 bases). The CDR3 runs to 13 residues. V lost 2 bases, J lost 5 bases, and 10 bases lay in between. In germline, CDR1 is MNHEY, CDR2 SMNVEV (reference sequence). The DNA for the CDR3 is TGTGCCAGCAGTTTAAGGGGGGGCCACGAGCAGTACTTC. This encodes CASSLRGGHEQYF.

This clone appeared a single time. The chain's CDR3 is CASSKGWTGQNPDTQYF. CDR3 nucleotides: TGTGCCAGCAGCAAAGGTTGGACGGGACAAAACCCCGATACGCAGTATTTT. The V gene is TRBV21-1, the J gene TRBJ2-3; the table assigns TRBD1, which was not confirmed against the DNA. TRBV21-1 is given as a pseudogene. The length of the CDR3 is 17 residues.

The chain couples TRBV29-1 to TRBJ1-5; 10 bases agree with TRBD1. The germline V gene has CDR1 SQVTM and CDR2 ANQGSEA. V was clipped by 6 bases and J by 5 bases; unmatched bases: 7. The CDR3 extends over 14 amino acids. The CDR3 region has the DNA TGCAGCGTCATACCCGGGACAGGGGATCAGCCCCAGCATTTT. Translated: CSVIPGTGDQPQHF.

V is TRBV4-1 and J is TRBJ2-5, with TRBD1 matching 7 bases. Germline V gives CDR1 MGHRA, CDR2 YSYEKL. V trimming: 2 bases; J trimming: 3 bases; junction bases outside the gene matches: 9. The CDR3 contains 16 residues. CDR3 protein: CASSQPDRPGEETQYF. Here the CDR3 DNA reads TGCGCCAGCAGCCAACCGGACAGGCCAGGGGAAGAGACCCAGTACTTC.

This sequence joins TRBV4-2 and TRBJ1-2; a possible D gene is TRBD1 (5 bases). Trimming pared 0 bases from V and 4 bases from J, leaving 18 bases between. The CDR3 contains 17 residues. CDR1 and CDR2 (germline): LGHNA, YNFKEQ. Here the CDR3 DNA reads TGTGCCAGCAGCCAAGATATGTCAGGGCGGAATCCCTATGGCTACACCTTC. Encoded protein: CASSQDMSGRNPYGYTF.

The chain employs TRBV4-1 and TRBJ2-7; TRBD1 agrees at 8 bases. CDR3 length: 17 residues. Trimming took 3 bases from V and 0 from J; bases not matched to a gene: 10. Germline CDR1 and CDR2: MGHRA and YSYEKL. The DNA of the CDR3 is TGCGCCAGCAGCCATATAAAACCGGGACAGGTCTCCTACGAGCAGTACTTC. Its protein product is CASSHIKPGQVSYEQYF.

The chain combines TRBV7-2 with TRBJ2-3; 12 bases fit TRBD2. The CDR3 is made up of 17 amino acids. V lost 5 bases and J lost 5; bases outside the gene matches: 11. The germline V gene encodes CDR1 SGHTA and CDR2 FQGNSA. The CDR3 bases are TGTGCCAGCAGCAATCTAGGACTAGCGGGGACCAAAGATACGCAGTATTTT. Encoded protein: CASSNLGLAGTKDTQYF.

This clone was seen more than once but under ten times. The rearrangement uses TRBV6-1 and TRBJ1-1; the D gene is possibly TRBD1 (5 bases). The V gene's germline CDR1 is MNHNS and CDR2 SASEGT. This CDR3 has 17 amino acids. V lost 4 bases and J 0 bases, leaving 18 bases between the germline ends. CDR3 coding DNA: TGTGCCAGCAGTGGCTTCCCCAATCGGGGGGTGAACACTGAAGCTTTCTTT. It is translated as CASSGFPNRGVNTEAFF.

The V gene is TRBV18, the J gene TRBJ1-5; TRBD1 matches at 12 bases. CDR3 length: 16 amino acids. In germline, CDR1 is KGHSH, CDR2 LQKENI. V shed 4 bases and J 5 bases; nucleotides not matched to a gene: 6. CDR3 DNA: TGTGCCAGCTCACTAGGGACAGGGGGCATCGATCAGCCCCAGCATTTT. Translated: CASSLGTGGIDQPQHF.

J is TRBJ2-3 and V is TRBV5-4, with D unclear. Germline V gene data show CDR1 as SGHNT and CDR2 as YYREEE (reference sequence). Deletions cut 4 bases from V and 0 bases from J, with 15 bases between. The CDR3 sequence is 16 residues long. For the CDR3, the DNA is TGTGCCAGCAGCCCCCGGCGCGGTTCTAGCACAGATACGCAGTATTTT. The encoded protein is CASSPRRGSSTDTQYF.

V and J are TRBV2 and TRBJ1-1, with 9 bases lining up with TRBD1. J lost 4 bases, V lost 7 bases, and 7 bases had no gene match. The CDR3 has 14 residues. The germline V gene encodes CDR1 SNHLY and CDR2 FYNNEI. DNA for the CDR3: TGTGCCAGCAATACGGACAGGGGTAGCACTGAAGCTTTCTTT. Its translation: CASNTDRGSTEAFF.

The chain couples TRBV9 to TRBJ1-5; 8 bases agree with TRBD1. V was clipped by 0 bases and J by 6 bases; unmatched bases: 5. This CDR3 is 15 amino acids long. Germline V gives CDR1 SGDLS, CDR2 YYNGEE. CDR3 in amino acids: CASSVEAGGVQPQHF. Written as DNA, the CDR3 is TGTGCCAGCAGCGTAGAGGCAGGGGGCGTTCAGCCCCAGCATTTT.

This chain joins TRBV7-6 and TRBJ1-1; 11 positions match TRBD1. CDR3 size: 14 residues. V gave up 7 bases and J gave up 6 bases; unmatched junction bases: 7. The germline V gene has CDR1 SGHVS and CDR2 FNYEAQ. The CDR3 coding sequence is TGTGCCAGCATATCCGGACAGGGGGCTGCTGAAGCTTTCTTT. Translating gives CASISGQGAAEAFF.

This chain connects TRBV9 to TRBJ1-5; D not resolved. The ends were cut back, 7 bases at V and 6 bases at J, with 11 bases in the middle. CDR3 size: 12 residues. The germline V gene has CDR1 SGDLS and CDR2 YYNGEE. The CDR3 nucleotides are TGTGCCAGCGGCGGGCCTTTTCAGCCCCAGCATTTT. Encoded protein: CASGGPFQPQHF.

V usage is TRBV28 and J usage is TRBJ2-1, with 10 nucleotides matching TRBD2. Germline V lookup: CDR1 MDHEN, CDR2 SYDVKM. V lost 6 bases, J lost 0 bases, and 8 bases stayed unmatched. The CDR3 length is 17 residues. The chain's CDR3 is CASSQAGGAPSYNEQFF. The CDR3 coding sequence is TGTGCCAGCAGCCAAGCGGGAGGGGCCCCCTCCTACAATGAGCAGTTCTTC. The full variable domain, rest sourced from reference TRBV28 and TRBJ2-1, is DVKVTQSSRYLVKRTGEKVFLECVQDMDHENMFWYRQDPGLGLRLIYFSYDVKMKEKGDIPEGYSVSREKKERFSLILESASTNQTSMYLCASSQAGGAPSYNEQFFGPGTRLTVL.

This chain joins TRBV6-5 and TRBJ2-3; the D is unclear. This CDR3 comprises 15 residues. Trimming took 2 bases from V and 1 from J, leaving 10 bases between them. Germline V gives CDR1 MNHEY, CDR2 SVGAGI. CDR3 sequence reads: CASSYGQPGTDTQYF. The CDR3 DNA is TGTGCCAGCAGTTACGGGCAACCCGGCACAGATACGCAGTATTTT.

This chain joins TRBV9 and TRBJ2-1; a weak D match, TRBD1 (6 bases). Per the germline V gene, CDR1 is SGDLS and CDR2 is YYNGEE. V was cut by 0 bases and J by 8 bases, with 18 bases left in between. CDR3 size: 16 residues. The DNA of the CDR3 is TGTGCCAGCAGCGTAGGGGCAGGGGTTGTTACCGATGAGCAGTTCTTC. Its translation is CASSVGAGVVTDEQFF. Filled out from reference TRBV9 and TRBJ2-1, the complete variable domain reads DSGVTQTPKHLITATGQRVTLRCSPRSGDLSVYWYQQSLDQGLQFLIQYYNGEERAKGNILERFSAQQFPDLHSELNLSSLELGDSALYFCASSVGAGVVTDEQFFGPGTRLTVL.

The rearrangement links TRBV4-2 to TRBJ2-3; possible D gene TRBD2, 5 bases. Trimming shortened V by 0 bases and J by 5 bases, and 18 bases separated the two germline ends. There are 17 residues in the CDR3. In germline, CDR1 is LGHNA, CDR2 YNFKEQ. Here the CDR3 DNA reads TGTGCCAGCAGCCAAGACCCTCCTGGGAGAGGAGGAGATACGCAGTATTTT. This codes for CASSQDPPGRGGDTQYF.

V usage is TRBV5-1 and J usage is TRBJ1-4, with 9 bases fitting TRBD1. The trim removed 5 bases at V and 3 bases at J, leaving 17 bases unmatched. Germline CDR1 reads SGHRS; CDR2 reads YFSETQ. The CDR3 contains 19 residues. CDR3 sequence reads: CASRQSLTTGGKANEKLFF. CDR3 DNA: TGCGCCAGCAGACAGTCGCTAACCACAGGGGGCAAAGCTAATGAAAAACTGTTTTTT.

The V call is TRBV2, the J call TRBJ1-2, with a possible D match to TRBD1 (6 bases). This CDR3 spans 14 amino acids. The V and J ends lost 4 bases and 7 bases respectively, with 16 bases between them. In germline, CDR1 is SNHLY, CDR2 FYNNEI. The CDR3 sequence is CASSARGLGSGYTF. CDR3 nucleotides: TGTGCCAGCAGTGCAAGGGGGTTGGGCTCTGGCTACACCTTC.

The sample holds a few counts of this clone. This sequence joins TRBV13 and TRBJ2-3, with D possibly matching TRBD2 (6 bases). The CDR3 is 13 residues long. Between the trimmed V and J ends, which lost 5 bases and 1 base, there was a span of 7 bases. CDR1 is PRHDT and CDR2 is FYEKMQ in the germline V gene (reference sequence). CDR3 nucleotides: TGTGCCAGCAGCACTAGCCGCACAGATACGCAGTATTTT. Its protein is CASSTSRTDTQYF.

The chain links TRBV6-5 to TRBJ2-1; 8 nucleotides align to TRBD2. The CDR3 length is 15 residues. Trimming at V came to 6 bases and at J to 4 bases, leaving 8 bases not matched to a gene. Germline-derived CDR1 and CDR2 are MNHEY and SVGAGI. CDR3 sequence: CASSSGAGGYNEQFF. In DNA, the CDR3 is TGTGCCAGCAGCTCCGGGGCGGGAGGTTACAATGAGCAGTTCTTC.

The chain couples TRBV5-5 to TRBJ2-7, with TRBD2 identical over 8 bases. Germline V gives CDR1 SGHKS, CDR2 YYEKEE (reference sequence). The CDR3 runs to 16 residues. Trimming removed 2 bases from V and 2 bases from J; junction bases left unmatched: 9. The CDR3 DNA sequence: TGTGCCAGCAGCTTCGATCAAGCGGGAGTTACCTACGAGCAGTACTTC. This translates into CASSFDQAGVTYEQYF.

V usage is TRBV19 and J usage is TRBJ1-1; the match to TRBD1 covers 11 bases. With 6 bases clipped from V and 6 bases from J, the junction kept 9 bases outside the gene matches. From germline, CDR1 is LNHDA and CDR2 SQIVND (reference sequence). The CDR3 is 15 amino acids. As DNA, the CDR3 is TGTGCCAGTAGCGGGAGGGACAGGGGGTCGGCTGAAGCTTTCTTT. Its protein product is CASSGRDRGSAEAFF. The variable domain in full, with the rest retrieved from reference TRBV19 and TRBJ1-1, is DGGITQSPKYLFRKEGQNVTLSCEQNLNHDAMYWYRQDPGQGLRLIYYSQIVNDFQKGDIAEGYSVSREKKESFPLTVTSAQKNPTAFYLCASSGRDRGSAEAFFGQGTRLTVV.

V and J are TRBV28 and TRBJ1-1, with 7 bases aligning to TRBD1. Germline V gene data show CDR1 as MDHEN and CDR2 as SYDVKM. This CDR3 has 15 amino acids. V lost 3 bases, J lost 5 bases, and 9 bases stayed unmatched. The CDR3 region is CASSFEGGLGTEAFF. The CDR3 DNA sequence: TGTGCCAGCAGTTTCGAAGGGGGCCTGGGGACTGAAGCTTTCTTT.